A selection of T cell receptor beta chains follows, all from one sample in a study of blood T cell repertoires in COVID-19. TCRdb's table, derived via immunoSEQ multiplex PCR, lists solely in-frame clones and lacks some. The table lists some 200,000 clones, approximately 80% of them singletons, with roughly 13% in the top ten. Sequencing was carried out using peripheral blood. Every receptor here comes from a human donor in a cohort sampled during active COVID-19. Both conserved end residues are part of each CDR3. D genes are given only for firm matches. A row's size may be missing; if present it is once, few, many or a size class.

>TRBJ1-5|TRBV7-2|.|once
TGTGCCAGCAGTCAGGGATCTCGGCAGCCCCAGCATTTT
CASSQGSRQPQHF
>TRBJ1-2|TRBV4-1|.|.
TGCGCCAGCAGCCAAGACCCCCCCCCTAGACAGACCTATGGCTACACCTTC
CASSQDPPPRQTYGYTF
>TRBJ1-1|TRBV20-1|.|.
TGCAGTGCTAGTCGTCCCGGGTGGAACACTGAAGCTTTCTTT
CSASRPGWNTEAFF
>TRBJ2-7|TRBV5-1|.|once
TGCGCCAGCAGTTCGGACAGCACATCCTACGAGCAGTACTTC
CASSSDSTSYEQYF
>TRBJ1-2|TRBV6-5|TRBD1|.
TGTGCCAGCAGCCCAACCTATAGACAGGGTTATGGCTACACCTTC
CASSPTYRQGYGYTF
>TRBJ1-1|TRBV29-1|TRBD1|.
TGCAGCGTGGACAGGGAAGCTTTCTTT
CSVDREAFF
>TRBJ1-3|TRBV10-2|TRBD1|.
TGCGCCAGCAGTGAGGACAGGGAATCTGGAAACACCATATATTTT
CASSEDRESGNTIYF
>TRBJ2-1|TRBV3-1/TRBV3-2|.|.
TGTGCCAGCAGCTACGCGGGCGGGTACAATGAGCAGTTCTTC
CASSYAGGYNEQFF
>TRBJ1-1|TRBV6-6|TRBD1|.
TGTGCCAGCAGTTCCCCGGGACAGGGCCACACTGAAGCTTTCTTT
CASSSPGQGHTEAFF
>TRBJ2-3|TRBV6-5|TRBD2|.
TGTGCCAGCAGTAGAACAGCGGGGGTAGATACGCAGTATTTT
CASSRTAGVDTQYF
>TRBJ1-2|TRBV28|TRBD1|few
TGTGCCAGCAGTTCTTTCGGACAGGGCTATGGCTACACCTTC
CASSSFGQGYGYTF
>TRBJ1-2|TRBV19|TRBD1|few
TGTGCCAGTAGTTCTCAGGGGGCTTCGTATGGCTACACCTTC
CASSSQGASYGYTF
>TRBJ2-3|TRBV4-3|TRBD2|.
TGCGCCAGCAGCCAAGAAGGGGGAACTAGCGGGGTTCAGTATTTT
CASSQEGGTSGVQYF
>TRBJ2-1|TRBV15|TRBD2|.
TGTGCCACCAGCAGAGTAGCGGGAGGGCGGGATGAGCAGTTCTTC
CATSRVAGGRDEQFF
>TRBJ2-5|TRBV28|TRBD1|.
TGTGCCAGCAGTCGGACAGGGCAAGAGACCCAGTACTTC
CASSRTGQETQYF
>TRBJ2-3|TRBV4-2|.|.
TGTGCCAGCAGCCAAGTATCCACAGGGACAGATACGCAGTATTTT
CASSQVSTGTDTQYF
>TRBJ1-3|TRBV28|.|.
TGTGCCAGCAGTTTTAGTGGGGCGTCTGGAAACACCATATATTTT
CASSFSGASGNTIYF
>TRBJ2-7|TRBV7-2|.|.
TGTGCCAGCAGCTTAGTTTCAGCTGGGGGGGAGCAGTACTTC
CASSLVSAGGEQYF
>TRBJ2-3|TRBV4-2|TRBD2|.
TGTGCCAGCAGCCAATTACTAGCGGGCTACACAGATACGCAGTATTTT
CASSQLLAGYTDTQYF
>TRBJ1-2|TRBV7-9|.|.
TGTGCCAGCAGCTTTGCGGGGACGGGCTATGGCTACACCTTC
CASSFAGTGYGYTF
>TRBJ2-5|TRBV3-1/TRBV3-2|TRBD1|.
TGTGCCAGCAGCCAAGGGGACAGGGGATTATACGGCATGGAGACCCAGTACTTC
CASSQGDRGLYGMETQYF
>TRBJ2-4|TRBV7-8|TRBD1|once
TGTGCCAGCAGCCATAACACAGGGGAGTTAATTCAGTACTTC
CASSHNTGELIQYF
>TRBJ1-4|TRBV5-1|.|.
TGCGCCAGCAGCGAGTCCGTTGGAGGTTCTAATGAAAAACTGTTTTTT
CASSESVGGSNEKLFF
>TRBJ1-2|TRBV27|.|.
TGTGCCAGCAGTTTACAAAGCTCATCTAACTATGGCTACACCTTC
CASSLQSSSNYGYTF
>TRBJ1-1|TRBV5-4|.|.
TGTGCCAGCAGCTTGGCTGGAGGAGCGAACACTGAAGCTTTCTTT
CASSLAGGANTEAFF
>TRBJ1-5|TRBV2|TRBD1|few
TGTGCCAGCATGGGGACAGATAGCAATCAGCCCCAGCATTTT
CASMGTDSNQPQHF
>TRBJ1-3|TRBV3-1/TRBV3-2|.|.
TGTGCCAGCAGCATACGGACAGTCTCCGGAAACACCATATATTTT
CASSIRTVSGNTIYF
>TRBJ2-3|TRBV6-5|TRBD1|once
TGTGCCAGCAGTTACTCGAGACAGGGGGGACCAGATACGCAGTATTTT
CASSYSRQGGPDTQYF
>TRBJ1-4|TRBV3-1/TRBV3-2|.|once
TGTGCCAGCAGCCAATTAAGCGCCGAAAAACTGTTTTTT
CASSQLSAEKLFF
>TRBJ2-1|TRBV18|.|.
TGTGCCAGCTTGGGGGACCTTGGAGGGAGCTCCTACAATGAGCAGTTCTTC
CASLGDLGGSSYNEQFF
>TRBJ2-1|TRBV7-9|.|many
TGTGCCAGCAGCTTAGTGACAGAAGAGCAGTTCTTC
CASSLVTEEQFF
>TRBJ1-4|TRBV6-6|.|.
TGTGCCAGCAGACTAACAGGGCAACACGAAAAACTGTTTTTT
CASRLTGQHEKLFF
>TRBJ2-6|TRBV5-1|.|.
TGCGCCAGCAGCCGCGGGGTTACTGGGGCCAACGTCCTGACTTTC
CASSRGVTGANVLTF
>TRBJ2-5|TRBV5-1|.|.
TGCGCCAGCAGCCCTGGACTTCAAGAGACCCAGTACTTC
CASSPGLQETQYF
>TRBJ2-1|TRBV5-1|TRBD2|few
TGCGCCAGCAGCTCGACTAGCGGGAGAATCAATGAGCAGTTCTTC
CASSSTSGRINEQFF
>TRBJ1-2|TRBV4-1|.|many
TGCGCCAGCAGCCAAGATCTTGCCGGCTCCAGAGGCACCTTC
CASSQDLAGSRGTF
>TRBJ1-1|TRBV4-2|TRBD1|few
TGTGCCAGCAGCCAAGACCGGGACAGGGGGAACACTGAAGCTTTCTTT
CASSQDRDRGNTEAFF
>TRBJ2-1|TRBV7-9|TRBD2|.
TGTGCCAGCAGCTCCGCGACTAGCGGGGTCTACAATGAGCAGTTCTTC
CASSSATSGVYNEQFF
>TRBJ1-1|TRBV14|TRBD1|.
TGTGCCAGCAGCCTTCGACAGGGCGTGGGCACTGAAGCTTTCTTT
CASSLRQGVGTEAFF
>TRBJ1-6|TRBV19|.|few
TGTGCCAGTAGTATAGGGGGGGGTGGCAATTCACCCCTCCACTTT
CASSIGGGGNSPLHF
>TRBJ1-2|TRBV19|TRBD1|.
TGTGCCAGTAGTCCATCGTCCCGGGACAGGTCCCGGGGCTACACCTTC
CASSPSSRDRSRGYTF
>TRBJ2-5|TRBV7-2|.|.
TGTGCCAGCAGCTTAGACCGTACGGGGGGCGGGGAGACCCAGTACTTC
CASSLDRTGGGETQYF
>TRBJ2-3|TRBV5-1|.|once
TGCGCCAGCTCTGAAAGACTAGGGACAGATACGCAGTATTTT
CASSERLGTDTQYF
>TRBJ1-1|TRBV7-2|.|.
TGTGCCAGCAGCAGAACGAGAGGGACATTGAACACTGAAGCTTTCTTT
CASSRTRGTLNTEAFF
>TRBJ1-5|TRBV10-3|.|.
TGTGCCATCAGTGTCTCAGGGAATCAGCCCCAGCATTTT
CAISVSGNQPQHF
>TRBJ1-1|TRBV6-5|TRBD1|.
TGTGCCAGCAGAAGGGGGCGCGGCACTGAAGCTTTCTTT
CASRRGRGTEAFF
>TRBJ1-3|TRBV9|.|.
TGTGCCAGCAGCCCGCGCTCTTTCAACACCATATATTTT
CASSPRSFNTIYF
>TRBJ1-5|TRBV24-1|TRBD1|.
TGTGCCACCAGTGAAACAGGGGGCAGCAATCAGCCCCAGCATTTT
CATSETGGSNQPQHF
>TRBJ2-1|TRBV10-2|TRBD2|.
TGCGCCAGCAGTCCAATCACCTGGACTAGCGGGCTCTACAATGAGCAGTTCTTC
CASSPITWTSGLYNEQFF
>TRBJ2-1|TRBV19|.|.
TGTGCCAGTAGTATAGATAGCTCCTACAATGAGCAGTTCTTC
CASSIDSSYNEQFF
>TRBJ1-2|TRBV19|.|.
TGTGCCAGTAGTATGAGGCGGATCCCTAACTATGGCTACACCTTC
CASSMRRIPNYGYTF
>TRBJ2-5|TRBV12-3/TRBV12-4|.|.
TGTGCCAGCAAGCGTGCGACCCAAGAGACCCAGTACTTC
CASKRATQETQYF
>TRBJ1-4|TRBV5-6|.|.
TGTGCCAGCAGCTTGTCGATGCGAAATGAAAAACTGTTTTTT
CASSLSMRNEKLFF